One sample yielded the 24 T cell receptor beta chains listed below, sequenced in a study of human T cells and chemical hapten exposure. TCRdb analysed the RACE reads with MiXCR anew, one entry per CDR3 protein. The repertoire holds 100,000 or so distinct CDR3 sequences, with roughly a third as singletons. Time point specified: patch test 3, about 24 weeks after DPC sensitization. As for treatment: therapeutic diphenylcyclopropenone sensitization with weekly scalp DPC. The starting material was whole blood, obtained in connection with sensitization to the hapten diphenylcyclopropenone (DPC). These receptors all stem from a man aged 35-49 years with alopecia areata. Some clones in this sample may be carry-over from other donors' samples.

This clonotype was seen only a few times. The chain combines TRBV6-2 or TRBV6-3 with TRBJ2-1; TRBD2 might be the D (6 bases). V was clipped by 8 bases and J by 10 bases, with 18 bases between them. CDR1 and CDR2 (germline): MNHEY, SVGEGT. CDR3 length equals 13 residues. The DNA for the CDR3 is TGTGCCAGCCTCGGACTACTTCAAGCCGAGCAGTTCTTC. It yields the protein CASLGLLQAEQFF.

This clonotype has a handful of counts. V is TRBV7-6 and J is TRBJ2-1, with TRBD2 identical over 8 bases. The CDR3 length is 16 residues. CDR1 and CDR2 (germline): SGHVS, FNYEAQ. After removal of 5 bases from V and 9 bases from J, the junction contained 15 bases not matched to a gene. The CDR3 sequence: CASSHGSGTSNLEQFF. The CDR3 region has the DNA TGTGCCAGCAGCCATGGTTCTGGGACTAGTAATCTTGAGCAGTTCTTC.

This clonotype was seen only a few times. The gene calls are TRBV7-2 and TRBJ2-3; D is perhaps TRBD1 (5 bases). The CDR3 has 14 amino acids. Looked up from germline, CDR1 is SGHTA and CDR2 is FQGNSA. The V end was cut by 4 bases, the J end by 5 bases, with 13 bases between. Here the CDR3 reads CASSWLTDIDTQYF. In nucleotides, the CDR3 is TGTGCCAGCAGCTGGCTGACAGATATAGATACGCAGTATTTT.

The rearrangement uses TRBV3-1 and TRBJ2-2; D not resolved. The V gene's germline CDR1 is LGHDT and CDR2 YNNKEL (reference sequence). The CDR3 is made up of 15 amino acids. V lost 1 base to trimming and J lost 1 base, with 7 bases between them. The CDR3 DNA reads TGTGCCAGCAGCCAAGCCTACAGGAACACCGGGGAGCTGTTTTTT. Translation: CASSQAYRNTGELFF.

This chain connects TRBV6-2 or TRBV6-3 to TRBJ2-4; D remains ambiguous. The ends were cut back, 4 bases at V and 1 base at J, with 8 bases in the middle. The CDR3 sequence is 14 residues long. Germline CDR1 MNHEY, CDR2 SVGEGT. The CDR3 DNA reads TGTGCCAGCAGTTCGGGTCAGGCCAAAAACATTCAGTACTTC. Its translation: CASSSGQAKNIQYF.

This clonotype was counted between two and nine times. This sequence joins TRBV20-1 and TRBJ2-3; the match to TRBD2 covers 16 bases. Germline values: CDR1 DFQATT, CDR2 SNEGSKA (reference sequence). J gave up 5 bases and V 0 bases, and 5 bases lay outside the gene matches. The CDR3 has 17 residues. CDR3 DNA: TGCAGTGCTAGAGATTGGGGACTAGCGGGAGGGCAAGATACGCAGTATTTT. Its protein product is CSARDWGLAGGQDTQYF.

The chain is built from TRBV10-3 and TRBJ1-1, with D unclear. The germline CDR1 and CDR2 sequences are ENHRY and SYGVKD. Trimming stripped 3 bases from V and 3 bases from J, with 5 bases between. The CDR3 covers 12 residues. CDR3 coding DNA: TGTGCCATCAGTGAACGGGACACTGAAGCTTTCTTT. This encodes CAISERDTEAFF.

The chain recombines TRBV6-1 with TRBJ2-1; D may be TRBD2 (6 bases). Germline V gene sequence: CDR1 MNHNS, CDR2 SASEGT. The V end was cut by 3 bases, the J end by 2 bases, with 8 bases between. This CDR3 is built from 14 residues. CDR3 amino acids: CASSESGAYNEQFF. The CDR3 nucleotides read TGTGCCAGCAGTGAGTCGGGGGCCTACAATGAGCAGTTCTTC.

This clonotype showed up just a few times. J is TRBJ2-6 and V is TRBV6-2 or TRBV6-3; TRBD1 matches 7 bases. V gave up 5 bases and J gave up 3 bases; unmatched junction bases: 1. CDR1 and CDR2 (germline): MNHEY, SVGEGT. The CDR3 contains 14 residues. CDR3 in DNA: TGTGCCAGCAGTAGGACAGGTGGGGCCAACGTCCTGACTTTC. This codes for CASSRTGGANVLTF.

This clonotype was counted between two and nine times. The CDR3 loop reads CASSPSNQPQHF. The CDR3 bases are TGTGCCAGCAGTCCATCAAATCAGCCCCAGCATTTT. This chain joins TRBV28 and TRBJ1-5; D is undetermined. Looked up from germline, CDR1 is MDHEN and CDR2 is SYDVKM. V gave up 5 bases and J gave up 4 bases, with 6 bases separating them. The CDR3 has 12 residues.

V and J are TRBV29-1 and TRBJ2-2; TRBD2 aligns across 9 bases. CDR1 and CDR2 from the germline V gene are SQVTM and ANQGSEA. The CDR3 is 15 residues long. Trimming removed 6 bases from V and 0 bases from J; junction bases left unmatched: 5. CDR3 sequence: CSVGTSGPNTGELFF. Written as DNA, the CDR3 is TGCAGCGTAGGAACTAGCGGGCCGAACACCGGGGAGCTGTTTTTT.

The gene calls are TRBV2 and TRBJ1-1; 9 bases are a match to TRBD1. CDR3 size: 15 residues. Germline CDR1 SNHLY, CDR2 FYNNEI. The V segment lost 4 bases and the J segment 1 base; nucleotides outside the gene matches: 4. CDR3 sequence: CASSAQGAGNTEAFF. CDR3 nucleotide sequence: TGTGCCAGCAGTGCACAGGGGGCGGGGAACACTGAAGCTTTCTTT.

This clonotype has more than one count but fewer than ten. The rearrangement joins TRBV3-1 to TRBJ2-2; D perhaps matches TRBD2 (5 bases). The CDR3 has 15 amino acids. CDR1 LGHDT and CDR2 YNNKEL come from the germline V gene (reference sequence). Trimming left V 7 bases short and J 4 bases short, with 16 bases between. CDR3 nucleotide sequence: TGTGCCAGCACACCCCAGTTGGGGAGCACCGGGGAGCTGTTTTTT. Amino acid sequence: CASTPQLGSTGELFF.

This sequence joins TRBV5-1 and TRBJ2-7, with TRBD2 matching 11 bases. The germline V gene encodes CDR1 SGHRS and CDR2 YFSETQ. This CDR3 is 15 amino acids long. Losses at the gene ends were 1 base for V and 8 bases for J; bases not matched to a gene: 8. This CDR3 is CASSLTSGSLQKQYV. The CDR3 DNA reads TGCGCCAGCAGCTTGACTAGCGGGAGTTTGCAGAAGCAGTACGTC.

The CDR3 DNA follows: TGTGCCAGCAGCTTAGTCCGGGATGAAGCTTTCTTT. Amino acids: CASSLVRDEAFF. The chain has TRBV7-9 and TRBJ1-1; D gene ambiguous. The CDR3 contains 12 residues. The V end lost 1 base, the J end lost 7 bases, and 7 bases lay between the germline ends. Germline lookup yields CDR1 SEHNR and CDR2 FQNEAQ (reference sequence).

This clonotype was detected a few times. V gene TRBV6-1 combines with J gene TRBJ2-3; unclear D gene. Germline V gene lookup returns CDR1 MNHNS and CDR2 SASEGT. The CDR3 spans 12 residues. V was shortened by 6 bases and J by 4 bases, with 8 bases between the two germline ends. The CDR3, as DNA: TGTGCCAGCAGGGCCTGGGCAGATACGCAGTATTTT. Amino acids: CASRAWADTQYF.

The chain couples TRBV12-3 or TRBV12-4 to TRBJ2-2; perhaps TRBD1 as D (5 bases). The CDR3 runs 14 residues. With 7 bases removed from V and 4 bases from J, the gap between germline ends came to 13 bases. The CDR3 sequence is CASNTQGPTGELFF. The CDR3 DNA is TGTGCCAGCAACACCCAGGGTCCCACCGGGGAGCTGTTTTTT.

The CDR3 coding sequence is TGCAGCGTTGGCGTGCAGGCGACCACAGATACGCAGTATTTT. As protein: CSVGVQATTDTQYF. The V and J genes are TRBV29-1 and TRBJ2-3; no reliable D call. CDR3 size: 14 residues. The V gene's germline CDR1 is SQVTM and CDR2 ANQGSEA. Trimming left V 4 bases short and J 2 bases short, with 13 bases between.

CDR3 DNA sequence: TGTGCCAGCAGCTTAGTGGGTTCACCCCTCCACTTT. Residues: CASSLVGSPLHF. The V gene is TRBV11-3, the J gene TRBJ1-6, with D uncertain. In germline, CDR1 is SGHNT, CDR2 YENEEA. There are 12 residues in the CDR3. V lost 1 base and J 9 bases, leaving 4 bases between the germline ends. The full variable domain, completed using reference TRBV11-3 and TRBJ1-6, is EAGVVQSPRYKIIEKKQPVAFWCNPISGHNTLYWYLQNLGQGPELLIRYENEEAVDDSQLPKDRFSAERLKGVDSTLKIQPAELGDSAVYLCASSLVGSPLHFGNGTRLTVT.

The chain recombines TRBV21-1 with TRBJ2-3; the table's D call TRBD1 went unverified against the DNA. TRBV21-1 represents a pseudogene. This CDR3 has 21 amino acids. The CDR3 loop is CAAAAPGDRGSSGLSTDTQYF. The CDR3 coding sequence is TGTGCCGCCGCTGCCCCAGGGGACAGGGGTTCTAGCGGGCTGAGCACAGATACGCAGTATTTT.

The sample holds a few counts of this clonotype. The rearrangement joins TRBV7-8 to TRBJ2-3; D ambiguous. The CDR3 loop spans 15 amino acids. CDR1 is SGHVS and CDR2 is FQNEAQ in the germline V gene. Trimming removed 5 bases at V and 0 bases at J, with 12 bases between. CDR3 residues: CASSLGWVSTDTQYF. In DNA form, the CDR3 reads TGTGCCAGCAGCCTAGGATGGGTTAGCACAGATACGCAGTATTTT.

The rearrangement joins TRBV6-2 or TRBV6-3 to TRBJ1-5; D perhaps matches TRBD1 (5 bases). The CDR3 length is 15 residues. Germline V gene sequence: CDR1 MNHEY, CDR2 SVGEGT. V lost 2 bases to trimming and J lost 0 bases, with 8 bases between them. CDR3 in DNA: TGTGCCAGCAGTTACCAACAGGTTAGCAATCAGCCCCAGCATTTT. It encodes CASSYQQVSNQPQHF.

V gene TRBV6-2 or TRBV6-3 combines with J gene TRBJ2-7; D may be TRBD1 or TRBD2 (5 bases each). CDR1 is MNHEY, CDR2 SVGEGT, per germline. The CDR3 extends over 15 amino acids. Deletions cut 5 bases from V and 7 bases from J, with 21 bases between. The CDR3, as DNA: TGTGCCAGCAGTCGTCCCGGGACGCCCGACGGGGAGCAGTACGTC. It specifies CASSRPGTPDGEQYV.

V and J are TRBV7-9 and TRBJ2-5, with TRBD1 matching over 9 bases. CDR3 length: 16 residues. CDR1 is SEHNR, CDR2 FQNEAQ, per germline (reference sequence). The ends lost 3 bases at V and 4 bases at J; junction bases unmatched: 9. The CDR3 here is CASSFTGTGPGETQYF. CDR3 nucleotides: TGTGCCAGCAGCTTTACCGGGACAGGGCCGGGAGAGACCCAGTACTTC.